Below, 19 T cell receptor beta chains from the same sample are listed, as sequenced in a study of cytomegalovirus exposure and HLA in healthy donors. 13 Jbeta primers and 60 Vbeta primers were used for the PCR. Sequenced by immunoSEQ multiplex PCR; TCRdb stores in-frame clones only, minus some. The data hold about 150,000 clones, with 75% to 90% observed a single time. Sequenced sample: PBMCs. These receptors were taken from a woman aged 18 to 35 in good health and CMV-seronegative.

The V and J genes are TRBV5-1 and TRBJ2-1; 12 positions match TRBD1. Trimming at V came to 3 bases and at J to 8 bases, leaving 9 bases not matched to a gene. The germline CDR1 and CDR2 sequences are SGHRS and YFSETQ. This CDR3 has 16 amino acids. In DNA, the CDR3 is TGCGCCAGCAGCTGGGGGACAGGGGGCCTTATAGATGAGCAGTTCTTC. Translated: CASSWGTGGLIDEQFF.

The chain couples TRBV15 to TRBJ1-3, with no clear D. Trimming removed 3 bases from V and 1 base from J, with 19 bases in between. The CDR3 length is 18 residues. The V gene's germline CDR1 is LNHNV and CDR2 YYDKDF (reference sequence). The CDR3 coding sequence is TGTGCCACCAGCAGGCTGGACTCGGGGTTCCGATCTGGAAACACCATATATTTT. Translated, it gives CATSRLDSGFRSGNTIYF.

CDR3 amino acids: CASSDLAAGNNEQFF. In DNA, the CDR3 is TGCGCCAGCAGTGACCTAGCGGCGGGGAACAATGAGCAGTTCTTC. V gene TRBV10-1 combines with J gene TRBJ2-1; TRBD2 matches 7 bases. V lost 3 bases to trimming and J lost 5 bases; unmatched junction nucleotides: 7. The CDR3 is 15 amino acids. The germline CDR1 and CDR2 sequences are WNHNN and SYGVQD (reference sequence).

The chain employs TRBV6-6 and TRBJ2-7, with a weak D call TRBD1 (5 bases). The length of the CDR3 is 11 residues. Trimming shortened V by 3 bases and J by 7 bases, and 7 bases separated the two germline ends. The germline CDR1 and CDR2 sequences are MNHNY and SVGAGI (reference sequence). The CDR3 sequence: CASSYSGEQYF. The CDR3 DNA sequence: TGTGCCAGCAGTTATTCAGGGGAGCAGTACTTC.

The chain employs TRBV19 and TRBJ2-1; 9 bases match TRBD2. The CDR3 totals 15 residues. V trimming: 5 bases; J trimming: 6 bases; junction bases outside the gene matches: 8. From germline, CDR1 is LNHDA and CDR2 SQIVND (reference sequence). CDR3 coding DNA: TGTGCCAGTAGTTCATCCGGGACTAGCTCCAATGAGCAGTTCTTC. Its protein product is CASSSSGTSSNEQFF.

This clone occurred a few times. The germline gene is not matched at one end of the junction; a read error may be the cause. DNA for the CDR3: TGTGCCAGCAGTTTAGACGGTCTTAGCTCCTACGAGCAGTACTTC. Amino acids: CASSLDGLSSYEQYF. V gene TRBV7-9 combines with J gene TRBJ2-7, with D unclear. There are 15 residues in the CDR3. Germline loops: CDR1 SEHNR, CDR2 FQNEAQ (reference sequence).

The V call is TRBV2, the J call TRBJ1-1; 10 nucleotides match TRBD1. The V gene's germline CDR1 is SNHLY and CDR2 FYNNEI. This CDR3 region has 14 residues. After removal of 6 bases from V and 6 bases from J, the junction contained 7 bases not matched to a gene. Here the CDR3 DNA reads TGTGCCAGCAGGGTTCGACAGGGGGCAGCTGAAGCTTTCTTT. It translates to CASRVRQGAAEAFF.

The chain employs TRBV6-1 and TRBJ1-2, with D perhaps TRBD1 (5 bases). This CDR3 has 14 residues. The germline gives CDR1 MNHNS, CDR2 SASEGT. V was pared by 2 bases and J by 7 bases, with 14 bases between. Here the CDR3 reads CASSEQSRGGGYTF. Written as DNA, the CDR3 is TGTGCCAGCAGTGAACAAAGTAGGGGTGGTGGCTACACCTTC.

As regards this clone: The same CDR3 arises from other DNA sequences in this sample as well. The chain joins TRBV7-2 to TRBJ1-5; no firm D call. This CDR3 comprises 15 residues. The germline V gene encodes CDR1 SGHTA and CDR2 FQGNSA. Trimming stripped 5 bases from V and 1 base from J, with 12 bases between. This CDR3 reads CASSPPGGSNQPQHF. CDR3 sequence (DNA): TGTGCCAGCAGCCCCCCGGGAGGGAGCAATCAGCCCCAGCATTTT.

V gene TRBV6-5 combines with J gene TRBJ2-7, with D possibly matching TRBD2 (5 bases). The CDR3 loop spans 12 amino acids. V was clipped by 5 bases and J by 2 bases, with 7 bases between them. Germline V gives CDR1 MNHEY, CDR2 SVGAGI. This chain's CDR3 is CASSPGTYEQYF. The CDR3 DNA follows: TGTGCCAGCAGTCCCGGGACCTACGAGCAGTACTTC.

V and J are TRBV5-6 and TRBJ1-2, with TRBD1 as a possible D gene (6 bases). The CDR3 length is 14 residues. Trimming stripped 4 bases from V and 5 bases from J, with 15 bases between. Germline V gives CDR1 SGHDT, CDR2 YYEEEE. The CDR3 nucleotides read TGTGCCAGCAGCCGATTACAGGGAACGTATGGCTACACCTTC. Amino acids: CASSRLQGTYGYTF. The full variable domain, its missing parts supplied by reference TRBV5-6 and TRBJ1-2, is DAGVTQSPTHLIKTRGQQVTLRCSPKSGHDTVSWYQQALGQGPQFIFQYYEEEERQRGNFPDRFSGHQFPNYSSELNVNALLLGDSALYLCASSRLQGTYGYTFGSGTRLTVV.

The gene calls are TRBV30 and TRBJ1-1; perhaps TRBD1 as D (5 bases). Germline CDR1 GTSNPN, CDR2 SVGIG (reference sequence). The germline V and J ends were trimmed by 2 bases and 7 bases, with 17 bases remaining between them. CDR3 length: 14 amino acids. The CDR3 protein is CAWSHRGEGIEAFF. The CDR3 DNA reads as TGTGCCTGGAGTCACAGAGGGGAGGGCATTGAAGCTTTCTTT.

This chain uses TRBV5-1 with TRBJ1-1; TRBD1 is a possible D gene (5 bases). The CDR3 spans 14 residues. Germline assignment: CDR1 SGHRS and CDR2 YFSETQ. V gave up 2 bases and J gave up 3 bases, with 11 bases separating them. This CDR3 is CASSFLSGDTEAFF. The CDR3, as DNA: TGCGCCAGCAGCTTTTTGTCGGGGGACACTGAAGCTTTCTTT.

This chain uses TRBV19 with TRBJ1-1, with D tentatively TRBD1 (6 bases). Germline V lookup: CDR1 LNHDA, CDR2 SQIVND (reference sequence). V was pared by 6 bases and J by 4 bases, with 12 bases between. This CDR3 is built from 13 residues. The DNA of the CDR3 is TGTGCCAGTAGGTCCAGGGGTGGCACTGAAGCTTTCTTT. Its translation is CASRSRGGTEAFF.

The V call is TRBV27, the J call TRBJ2-5; D possibly corresponds to TRBD2 (5 bases). This CDR3 spans 11 amino acids. Trimming left V 6 bases short and J 4 bases short, with 6 bases between. Germline values: CDR1 MNHEY, CDR2 SMNVEV (reference sequence). For the CDR3, the DNA is TGTGCCAGCAGGGCGGGAGAGACCCAGTACTTC. Amino acid sequence: CASRAGETQYF.

The chain couples TRBV11-3 to TRBJ2-2; 7 bases line up with TRBD1. Germline CDR1 and CDR2: SGHNT and YENEEA. The CDR3 consists of 19 residues. Trimming cost V 3 bases and J 0 bases; bases outside gene matches: 13. CDR3 sequence reads: CASSLTLLITGANTGELFF. The CDR3 nucleotides read TGTGCCAGCAGCTTGACCCTCTTAATTACAGGGGCGAACACCGGGGAGCTGTTTTTT.

The chain is built from TRBV11-2 and TRBJ2-5, with D tentatively TRBD1 (6 bases). The CDR3 extends over 13 amino acids. Germline CDR1 reads SGHAT; CDR2 reads FQNNGV. Trimming took off 1 base at V and 4 bases at J, with 7 bases between the two ends. The DNA of the CDR3 is TGTGCCAGCAGCTTAGCAGGGGTAGAGACCCAGTACTTC. Its translation: CASSLAGVETQYF.

The gene calls are TRBV25-1 and TRBJ2-3, with D perhaps matching TRBD2 (5 bases). The CDR3 has 12 residues. V lost 3 bases, J lost 9 bases, and 10 bases lay in between. Germline loops: CDR1 MGHDK, CDR2 SYGVNS. CDR3 amino acids: CASSEEVWTQYF. The CDR3 DNA reads TGTGCCAGCAGTGAGGAGGTTTGGACGCAGTATTTT.

This rearrangement joins TRBV25-1 to TRBJ2-1; 7 bases are a match to TRBD1. This CDR3 contains 15 residues. Looked up from germline, CDR1 is MGHDK and CDR2 is SYGVNS. J was trimmed by 2 bases and V by 4 bases; bases with no gene match: 5. The CDR3 DNA reads TGTGCCAGCAGTGTAGTACAGGGGACCTACAATGAGCAGTTCTTC. This translates into CASSVVQGTYNEQFF.